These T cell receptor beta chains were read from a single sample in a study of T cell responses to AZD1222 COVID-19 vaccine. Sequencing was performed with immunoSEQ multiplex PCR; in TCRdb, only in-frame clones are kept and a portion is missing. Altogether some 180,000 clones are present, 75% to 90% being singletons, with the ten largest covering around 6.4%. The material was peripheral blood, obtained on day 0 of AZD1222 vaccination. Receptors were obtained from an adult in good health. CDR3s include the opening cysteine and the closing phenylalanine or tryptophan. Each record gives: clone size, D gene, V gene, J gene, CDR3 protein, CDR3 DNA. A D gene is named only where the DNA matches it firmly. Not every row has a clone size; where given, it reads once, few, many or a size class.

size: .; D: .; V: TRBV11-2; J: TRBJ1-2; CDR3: CASSLERQVDYGYTF; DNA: TGTGCCAGCAGCTTAGAGCGTCAGGTGGACTATGGCTACACCTTC
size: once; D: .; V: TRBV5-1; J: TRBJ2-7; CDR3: CASRGPEVHEQYF; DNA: TGCGCCAGCAGGGGACCCGAGGTCCACGAGCAGTACTTC
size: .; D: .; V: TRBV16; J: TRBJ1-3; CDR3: CASGQHSGNTIYF; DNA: TGTGCCAGTGGACAGCACTCTGGAAACACCATATATTTT
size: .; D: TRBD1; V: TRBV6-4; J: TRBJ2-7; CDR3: CASSKGQGAYEQYF; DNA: TGTGCCAGCAGTAAAGGACAGGGGGCTTACGAGCAGTACTTC
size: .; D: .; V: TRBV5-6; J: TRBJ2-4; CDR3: CASSSGADHPAKNIQYF; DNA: TGTGCCAGCAGTTCCGGGGCAGACCATCCAGCCAAAAACATTCAGTACTTC
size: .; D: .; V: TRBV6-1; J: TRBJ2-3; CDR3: CASSVAGTDTQYF; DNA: TGTGCCAGCAGTGTAGCGGGCACAGATACGCAGTATTTT
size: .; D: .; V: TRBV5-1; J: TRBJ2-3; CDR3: CASRSDGVTDTQYF; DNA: TGCGCCAGCAGGTCTGATGGGGTCACAGATACGCAGTATTTT
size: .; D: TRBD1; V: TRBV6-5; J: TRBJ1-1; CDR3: CASSYYQGGGNTEAFF; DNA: TGTGCCAGCAGTTATTACCAGGGGGGAGGGAACACTGAAGCTTTCTTT
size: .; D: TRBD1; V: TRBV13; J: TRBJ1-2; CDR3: CASSSLTGVPGYTF; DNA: TGTGCCAGCAGCTCCCTGACAGGGGTACCTGGCTACACCTTC
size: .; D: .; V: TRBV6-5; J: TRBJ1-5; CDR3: CASSYSWKNQPQHF; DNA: TGTGCCAGCAGTTACTCATGGAAGAATCAGCCCCAGCATTTT
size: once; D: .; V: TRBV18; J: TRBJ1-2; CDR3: CASSLTGLLNYGYTF; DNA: TGTGCCAGCTCACTAACAGGCCTACTTAACTATGGCTACACCTTC
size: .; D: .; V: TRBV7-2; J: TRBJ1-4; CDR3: CASSLRRNEKLFF; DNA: TGTGCCAGCAGCTTAAGGAGGAATGAAAAACTGTTTTTT
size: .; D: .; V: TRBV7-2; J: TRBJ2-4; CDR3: CASTLGDAIQYF; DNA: TGTGCCAGCACCCTGGGGGACGCCATTCAGTACTTC
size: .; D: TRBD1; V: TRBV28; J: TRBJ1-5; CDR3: CASRQTGANSNQPQHF; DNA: TGTGCCAGCAGGCAGACAGGGGCGAATAGCAATCAGCCCCAGCATTTT
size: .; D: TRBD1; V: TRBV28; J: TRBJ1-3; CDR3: CASSYHPGGQDFSGNTIYF; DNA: TGTGCCAGCAGTTACCATCCAGGCGGACAGGATTTCTCTGGAAACACCATATATTTT
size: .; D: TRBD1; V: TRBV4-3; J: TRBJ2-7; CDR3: CASSQDAAGGRYEQYF; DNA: TGCGCCAGCAGCCAAGATGCGGCAGGGGGCAGGTACGAGCAGTACTTC
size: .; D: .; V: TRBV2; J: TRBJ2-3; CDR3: CASSPTDTQYF; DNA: TGTGCCAGCAGTCCCACGGATACGCAGTATTTT
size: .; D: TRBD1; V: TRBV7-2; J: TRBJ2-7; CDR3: CASSANTGGGEQYF; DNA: TGTGCCAGCAGCGCAAACACAGGGGGCGGCGAGCAGTACTTC
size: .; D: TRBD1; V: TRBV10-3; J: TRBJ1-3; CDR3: CAISAAGQGSGNTIYF; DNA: TGTGCCATCAGTGCTGCGGGACAGGGCTCTGGAAACACCATATATTTT
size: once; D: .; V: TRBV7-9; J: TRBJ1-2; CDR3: CASSLAGFNYGYTF; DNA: TGTGCCAGCAGCTTAGCAGGGTTTAACTATGGCTACACCTTC
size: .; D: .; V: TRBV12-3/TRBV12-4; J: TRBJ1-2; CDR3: CASSLSGGSGYTF; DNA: TGTGCCAGCAGTTTATCCGGGGGGAGTGGCTACACCTTC
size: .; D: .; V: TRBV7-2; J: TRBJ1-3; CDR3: CASSLESRDRFGGRSTIYF; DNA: TGTGCCAGCAGCTTAGAGTCCAGGGACCGGTTTGGGGGCCGAAGCACCATATATTTT
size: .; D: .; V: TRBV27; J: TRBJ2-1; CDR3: CASGRTRNEQFF; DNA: TGTGCCAGCGGGCGCACCCGCAATGAGCAGTTCTTC
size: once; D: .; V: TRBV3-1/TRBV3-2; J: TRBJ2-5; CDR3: CASSQEAGSPQETQYF; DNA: TGTGCCAGCAGCCAAGAAGCAGGGTCCCCCCAAGAGACCCAGTACTTC
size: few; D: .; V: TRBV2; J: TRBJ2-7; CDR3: CASSVGQYEQYF; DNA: TGTGCCAGCAGTGTGGGCCAGTACGAGCAGTACTTC
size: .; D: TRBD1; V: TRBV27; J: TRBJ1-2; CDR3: CASSLKGADYGYTF; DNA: TGTGCCAGCAGTTTAAAGGGGGCGGACTATGGCTACACCTTC
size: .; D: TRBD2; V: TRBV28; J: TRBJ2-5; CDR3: CASSPGLQETQYF; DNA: TGTGCCAGCAGTCCGGGACTACAAGAGACCCAGTACTTC
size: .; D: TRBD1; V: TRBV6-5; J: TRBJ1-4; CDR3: CASRGTGNEKLFF; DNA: TGTGCCAGCAGGGGGACAGGGAATGAAAAACTGTTTTTT
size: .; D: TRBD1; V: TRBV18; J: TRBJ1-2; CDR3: CASSRNSIPGQENYGYTF; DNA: TGTGCCAGCTCACGCAATTCTATTCCGGGACAGGAGAACTATGGCTACACCTTC
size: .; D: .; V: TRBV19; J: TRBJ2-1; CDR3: CASGRGRQGSDNEQFF; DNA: TGTGCCAGTGGGAGGGGTAGACAGGGATCCGACAATGAGCAGTTCTTC
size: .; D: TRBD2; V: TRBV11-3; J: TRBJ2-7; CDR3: CASSLGGGSAYEQYF; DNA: TGTGCCAGCAGCTTAGGCGGGGGGAGTGCCTACGAGCAGTACTTC
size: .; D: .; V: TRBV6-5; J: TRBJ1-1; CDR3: CASSYSPGQNTEAFF; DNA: TGTGCCAGCAGTTACTCTCCGGGGCAGAACACTGAAGCTTTCTTT
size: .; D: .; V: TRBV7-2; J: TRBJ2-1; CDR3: CASSSVGLSDNEQFF; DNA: TGTGCCAGCAGCTCCGTGGGGCTGTCCGACAATGAGCAGTTCTTC
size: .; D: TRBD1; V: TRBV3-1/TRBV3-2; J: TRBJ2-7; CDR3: CASSRKTGSDEQYF; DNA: TGTGCCAGCAGCCGCAAGACAGGGTCCGACGAGCAGTACTTC
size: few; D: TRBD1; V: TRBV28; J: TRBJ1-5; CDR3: CATQGQPNQPQHF; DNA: TGTGCCACCCAGGGACAGCCCAATCAGCCCCAGCATTTT
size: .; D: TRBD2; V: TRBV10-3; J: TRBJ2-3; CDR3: CAIRGLASDTQYF; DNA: TGTGCCATCAGGGGACTAGCGTCAGATACGCAGTATTTT
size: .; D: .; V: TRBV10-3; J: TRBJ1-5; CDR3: CAISADFNSNQPQHF; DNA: TGTGCCATCAGTGCCGACTTTAATAGCAATCAGCCCCAGCATTTT
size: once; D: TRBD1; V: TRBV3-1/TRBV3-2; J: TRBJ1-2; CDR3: CASSRDRSTGYTF; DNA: TGTGCCAGCAGCCGGGACAGATCAACGGGCTACACCTTC
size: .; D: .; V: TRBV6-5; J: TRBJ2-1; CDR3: CASSYSIRQYNEQFF; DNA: TGTGCCAGCAGTTACTCGATTAGGCAGTACAATGAGCAGTTCTTC
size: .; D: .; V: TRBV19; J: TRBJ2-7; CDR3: CASSIDRYEQYF; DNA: TGTGCCAGTAGTATAGATAGGTACGAGCAGTACTTC
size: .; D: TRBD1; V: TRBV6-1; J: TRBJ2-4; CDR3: CASSEVTGTAAKNIQYF; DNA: TGTGCCAGCAGTGAAGTAACCGGGACAGCAGCCAAAAACATTCAGTACTTC
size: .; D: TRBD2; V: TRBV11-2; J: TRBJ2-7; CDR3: CASSLDLASGTYEQYF; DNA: TGTGCCAGCAGCTTAGATCTGGCTAGCGGGACCTACGAGCAGTACTTC
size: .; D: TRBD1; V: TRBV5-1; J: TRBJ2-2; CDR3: CAGRNLQGANTGELFF; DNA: TGCGCCGGAAGAAACTTACAGGGGGCGAACACCGGGGAGCTGTTTTTT
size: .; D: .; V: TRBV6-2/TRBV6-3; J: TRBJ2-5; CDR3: CATSLVSRPPGTQYF; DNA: TGTGCCACCAGCCTCGTCTCGCGGCCCCCAGGGACCCAGTACTTC
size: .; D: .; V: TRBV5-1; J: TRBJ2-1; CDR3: CASSRDHGDNQFF; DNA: TGCGCCAGCAGCCGGGACCACGGTGATAATCAGTTCTTC
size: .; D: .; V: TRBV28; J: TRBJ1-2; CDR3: CASKRAGEYYGYTF; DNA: TGTGCCAGCAAGCGGGCAGGGGAATACTATGGCTACACCTTC
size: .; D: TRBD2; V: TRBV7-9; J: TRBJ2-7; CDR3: CASSASPGLAGGSNEQYF; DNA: TGTGCCAGCAGCGCAAGCCCGGGACTAGCGGGAGGTTCCAACGAGCAGTACTTC
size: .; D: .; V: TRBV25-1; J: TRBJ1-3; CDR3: CASSLGTHSGNTIYF; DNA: TGTGCCAGCAGTTTAGGAACCCACTCTGGAAACACCATATATTTT
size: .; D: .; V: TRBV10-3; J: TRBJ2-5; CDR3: CAISAETGGETQYF; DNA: TGTGCCATCAGCGCGGAGACAGGAGGTGAGACCCAGTACTTC
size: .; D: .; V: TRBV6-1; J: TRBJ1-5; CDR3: CASSEGSARNQPQHF; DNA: TGTGCCAGCAGTGAAGGGTCAGCACGAAATCAGCCCCAGCATTTT